The clone carrying this T cell receptor (beta chain) has more than one count but fewer than ten. Germline V gene lookup returns CDR1 MDHEN and CDR2 SYDVKM. Trimming took off 5 bases at V and 1 base at J, with 15 bases between the two ends. The CDR3 totals 16 residues. The data are from a study of T-cell reconstitution after alpha-beta-depleted transplantation in children. The library targeted TCRbeta and was prepared with unique molecular identifiers. From the PCR reads, TCRdb called clonotypes with MiXCR, one entry per CDR3 protein. The data show 600,000 to 700,000 distinct CDR3 sequences, roughly 15% seen once.

The origin of this receptor is a human donor who donated a stem cell graft to a child with acute myeloid leukemia. The sequencing here drew on PBMCs from the stem cell graft donor, taken from the stem cell graft. The rearrangement uses TRBV28 and TRBJ2-1; tentative D call: TRBD1 (6 bases). The CDR3 coding sequence is TGTGCCAGCAGTAATACAGGGAAACGATCCTACAATGAGCAGTTCTTC. Protein product: CASSNTGKRSYNEQFF.